This entry is about one T cell receptor (beta chain). Its antigen has not been determined. No base qualities exist here, and no much larger clone lies one base off it. One collaborating source in Seattle enrolled patients while the patients were actively infected and followed the patients over time throughout the course of disease. Collaborating institutions collected whole blood in K2EDTA tubes following their own protocols. For TCRbeta analysis, collaborator samples were shipped as frozen whole blood, as isolated PBMCs, or as DNA extracted from either sample type. Sequences LNHDA (CDR1) and SQIVND (CDR2) are obtained from the germline V gene (reference sequence). Counted from cysteine to phenylalanine, this CDR3 has 15 amino acids. The entry retains the CDR3 DNA only, 45 bases that are in frame from base 1. V has 1 base trimmed and J has 2 bases trimmed; junction bases matching no gene number 4.

The data were obtained in a study of blood T cell repertoires in COVID-19 (dated by TCRdb to 2018 to 2021). A note on the overall study: Samples from collaborators originated in the United States, Italy and Spain and spanned both the acute and convalescent phases of COVID-19. Where available, HLA class I and class II types were obtained from metadata supplied by the sample provider rather than from assay-based typing. Sample metadata almost always included a de-identified subject ID, COVID-19 status, age in years and sex. The repertoires were released in a freely available public database intended as a resource for research on the immune response to SARS-CoV-2. The prospective study material was composed of cDNA or gDNA derived from T cells, B-cell-depleted T cells, or PBMCs. The dataset comprised deeply sampled blood TCRbeta repertoires from subjects exposed to, actively infected with, or recovered from COVID-19. The samples were drawn from the first 160 participants of the ongoing ImmuneRACE study and from 1,200 or so subjects provided by 6 global collaborators.

The immunoSEQ Assay, a bias-controlled multiplex PCR, was used to amplify TCRbeta CDR3 regions from genomic DNA. The authors' pipeline ran thus. The number of nucleated cells in each sample was estimated by amplification of reference gene primers within the assay. Sequence reads were collapsed and filtered to measure the absolute abundance of every unique TCRbeta CDR3 rearrangement. Productive Simpson clonality was computed per sample as the square root of Simpson's diversity index over productive rearrangements. TCRdb re-hosts the immuneACCESS table, in-frame sequences only. Its copies lack some clones; in the studies checked, an unresolved V gene accounts for under half of them, and the cause for the rest is not known. V and J calls and clone size are those listed in that table; D and trimming were worked out from the DNA. The sample yields 200,000 to 250,000 clones; 75% to 90% were counted once. Approximately 5.6% of the sample rests with the top ten.

Summary of the overall study and its limitations: The amount of clinical and demographic metadata varied by source and participant and was provided uncurated.

This sequence originates from a woman in her seventies with COVID-19, enrolled during active disease. The sequence is built from TRBV19 and TRBJ1-2; 7 junctional bases match TRBD1. The sequencing input was peripheral blood. In nucleotide form, the sequence is TGTGCCAGTAGTATAGCCCAGACAGGGAACTATGGCTACACCTTC. Protein translation: CASSIAQTGNYGYTF.